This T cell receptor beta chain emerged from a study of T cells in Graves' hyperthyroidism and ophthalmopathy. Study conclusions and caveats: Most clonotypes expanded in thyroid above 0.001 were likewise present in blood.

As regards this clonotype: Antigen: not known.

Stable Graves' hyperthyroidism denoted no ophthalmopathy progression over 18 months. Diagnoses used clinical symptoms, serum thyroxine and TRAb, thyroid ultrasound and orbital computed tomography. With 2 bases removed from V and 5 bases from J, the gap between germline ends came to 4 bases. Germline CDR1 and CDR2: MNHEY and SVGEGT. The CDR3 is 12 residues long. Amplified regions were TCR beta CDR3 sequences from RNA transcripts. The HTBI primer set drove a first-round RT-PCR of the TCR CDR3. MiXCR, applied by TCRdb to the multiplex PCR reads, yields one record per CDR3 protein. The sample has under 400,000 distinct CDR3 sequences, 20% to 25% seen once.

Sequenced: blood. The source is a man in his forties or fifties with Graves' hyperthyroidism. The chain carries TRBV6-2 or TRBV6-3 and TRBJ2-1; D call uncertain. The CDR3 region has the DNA TGTGCCAGCAGTTACATCGACAATGAGCAGTTCTTC. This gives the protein CASSYIDNEQFF.